This TCR beta chain is drawn from a study of shared clonotypes between healthy human individuals. Study-wide context: The donors, a couple of women and a few men, were aged 18 to 49. Per donor, CD8 memory used one plate, CD8 naive used two, CD4 memory used three and CD4 naive used three.

Naivety among CD8 cells was defined by CD45RO negativity and positive CCR7 selection, thereby excluding terminally differentiated effector memory CD45RA+ cells. Germline values: CDR1 DFQATT, CDR2 SNEGSKA (reference sequence). V shed 5 bases and J shed 12 bases, with 17 bases lying between them. This CDR3 comprises 11 residues. Notes on the study in general: Clonotype sharing levels among donors were expected to vary with sequencing depth.

Here immunoSEQ multiplex PCR was the method, and the copy in TCRdb shows in-frame clones only, minus some. The table has about 2 million clones, roughly 95% seen once; the top ten hold roughly 1%. Comments on this clone: Its matching antigen is unknown.

The genes are TRBV20-1 and TRBJ2-7; no definite D call. This clonotype was obtained from a man younger than 35 in good health. Sequencing input: naive CD8+ T cells sorted from blood. As DNA, the CDR3 is TGCAGTGCTCGGGCTGATGGGCCCGGGTACTTC. As protein: CSARADGPGYF.